Described below is a single T cell receptor (beta chain) sequence and its context. Which antigen it targets is not known. The input lacks base qualities; no much larger clone sits a single base away. Per the germline V gene, MNHNS is the CDR1 and SASEGT is the CDR2. Spanning cysteine to phenylalanine, the CDR3 consists of 11 amino acids. Of the read, only the CDR3 DNA is kept; its 33 bases are in frame from base 1. Trimming removed 2 bases from V and 7 bases from J, leaving 6 bases between the germline ends. The sample is drawn from a study of T cells and Merkel cell carcinoma outcomes (dated by TCRdb to about 2020). Some background on the complete study: In patients with Merkel cell carcinoma, researchers looked at whether the T-cell repertoire of the tumor, along with T-cell density, could predict clinical outcome. The paper as a whole reports these results and caveats: Clinical outcomes in Merkel cell carcinoma patients were reported to be predicted by T-cell repertoire features combined with T-cell density.

Samples came from patients with Merkel cell carcinoma. Library generation was performed with the immunoSEQ multiplex PCR assay. This immuneACCESS table, as held by TCRdb, lists in-frame sequences with V and J called but not all clones. Of the missing ones, under half trace to an unresolved V gene in checked studies; the others have no known cause. The table for this sample lists 11,000 to 15,000 clones; roughly 89% of them were counted only once. More than 1.5% of the sample rests with the top ten. The rearrangement combines TRBV6-1 with TRBJ2-7, with no confident D gene call. This TCR was recovered from a human donor with Merkel cell carcinoma. The sequencing input was tumor tissue from Merkel cell carcinoma. The DNA sequence is as follows: TGTGCCAGCAGTGAAAGGAAGGAGCAGTACTTC. This yields the protein CASSERKEQYF.